Here is one TCR beta chain with its context. The antigen is undetermined. The sample belongs to a study of shared clonotypes between healthy human individuals. The V gene's germline CDR1 is SQVTM and CDR2 ANQGSEA. V lost 2 bases, J lost 8 bases, and 3 bases stayed unmatched. The CDR3 runs to 13 residues. Every subset's genomic DNA went evenly onto several immunoSEQ plates. Some clones are missing from TCRdb's copy, which holds only in-frame ones; the method was immunoSEQ multiplex PCR. This sample yields fewer than 800,000 clones, of which 92% are seen a single time; 20% to 25% belongs to the top ten. Regarding the study as a whole: All-four-donor shared clonotypes had higher generation probabilities than non-shared clonotypes did.

CD45RO negativity and positive selection for CCR7 defined naive CD8 cells, a population that excluded terminally differentiated effector memory CD45RA+ cells. The sequencing sample was made of naive CD8+ T cells sorted from blood. This sequence joins TRBV29-1 and TRBJ2-1; 10 bases align to TRBD2. This receptor was identified in a man aged 25 to 40 in good health. CDR3 amino acids: CSVEPSGSYEQFF. The CDR3 DNA is TGCAGCGTTGAACCTAGCGGGAGCTATGAGCAGTTCTTC.